The 27 T cell receptor beta chains below come from one sample, sequenced in a study of spatial heterogeneity in lung cancer. Using its own MiXCR run on the 5' RACE reads, TCRdb lists one record per CDR3 protein. The sample lists around 100,000 distinct CDR3 sequences; 11% were seen once. Time point noted: blood at routine non-recurrence follow-up after resection. The source was PBMCs, collected at follow-up. The receptor set was obtained from a female donor with early-stage non-small cell lung cancer.

CDR3 residues: CASSLIVALETQYF. In DNA form, the CDR3 reads TGCGCCAGCAGCTTGATAGTTGCTTTGGAGACCCAGTACTTC. V is TRBV5-1 and J is TRBJ2-5; D is uncertain. V was trimmed by 1 base and J by 5 bases, leaving 12 bases between them. This CDR3 is 14 amino acids long. CDR1 is SGHRS and CDR2 is YFSETQ in the germline V gene.

The chain couples TRBV5-1 to TRBJ2-7; 10 bases map to TRBD1. This CDR3 is built from 15 residues. CDR1 and CDR2 (germline): SGHRS, YFSETQ. Trimming took 4 bases from V and 2 from J; bases not matched to a gene: 6. CDR3 sequence: CASSERDRGTYEQYF. In DNA form, the CDR3 reads TGCGCCAGCAGCGAACGGGACAGGGGTACCTACGAGCAGTACTTC.

This clonotype was observed a few times. J is TRBJ1-4 and V is TRBV25-1, with 10 bases that match TRBD1. V lost 5 bases to trimming and J lost 6 bases; unmatched junction nucleotides: 3. The CDR3 has 14 amino acids. Germline V CDR1 and CDR2: MGHDK, SYGVNS. DNA for the CDR3: TGTGCCAGCAGTTCCGGGACAGGGGATGAAAAACTGTTTTTT. It is translated as CASSSGTGDEKLFF.

This clonotype was detected only a few times. CDR3 sequence (DNA): TGTGCCAGCAGTTTACAGGGGCGAGACACTGAAGCTTTCTTT. It specifies CASSLQGRDTEAFF. The rearrangement links TRBV6-5 to TRBJ1-1; the match to TRBD1 covers 7 bases. The CDR3 runs to 14 residues. Per the germline V gene, CDR1 is MNHEY and CDR2 is SVGAGI. V shed 4 bases and J 3 bases; nucleotides not matched to a gene: 5.

This clonotype was counted only a few times. The rearrangement uses TRBV7-8 and TRBJ1-6; 7 positions agree with TRBD1. Trimming at V came to 2 bases and at J to 7 bases, leaving 14 bases not matched to a gene. CDR3 length: 18 residues. CDR1 is SGHVS and CDR2 is FQNEAQ in the germline V gene. CDR3 amino acids: CASSLISTGRGYNSPLHF. The CDR3 nucleotides read TGTGCCAGCAGCTTAATATCGACAGGGCGAGGGTACAATTCACCCCTCCACTTT.

The chain joins TRBV6-7 to TRBJ2-7, with 9 bases aligning to TRBD2. TRBV6-7 falls under the ORF class, with uncertain function. Losses at the gene ends were 5 bases for V and 3 bases for J; bases not matched to a gene: 5. The CDR3 has 14 amino acids. This chain's CDR3 is CASSLNSGSYEQYF. In DNA, the CDR3 is TGTGCCAGCAGTCTAAATAGCGGGAGCTACGAGCAGTACTTC.

This chain joins TRBV7-2 and TRBJ1-2, with 9 bases fitting TRBD1. Per the germline V gene, CDR1 is SGHTA and CDR2 is FQGNSA. The CDR3 covers 15 residues. Trimming took 0 bases from V and 8 from J; bases not matched to a gene: 7. The CDR3 coding sequence is TGTGCCAGCAGCTTAGCCCTGCGGGACAGGGTCGGCTACACCTTC. This gives the protein CASSLALRDRVGYTF.

The chain uses TRBV2 and TRBJ2-2; D remains ambiguous. The V and J ends lost 2 bases and 0 bases respectively, with 10 bases between them. The CDR3 loop spans 16 amino acids. From germline, CDR1 is SNHLY and CDR2 FYNNEI. CDR3 coding DNA: TGTGCCAGCAGTGAAATGGCGCGGACGAACACCGGGGAGCTGTTTTTT. Translated, it gives CASSEMARTNTGELFF.

As concerns this clonotype: A read error may account for a junction end that differs from germline. The chain is built from TRBV7-7 and TRBJ2-1; either TRBD1 or TRBD2 may fit D (5 bases each). The CDR3 is 14 residues long. Germline-derived CDR1 and CDR2 are SSHAT and FNYEAQ (reference sequence). CDR3 nucleotides: TGTGCTAGCAGCCGGTCCGGGGCCAACAATGAGCAGTTCTTC. This encodes CASSRSGANNEQFF.

The CDR3 coding sequence is TGTGCCAGCAGCCCGAGGCGGAATTTAAACACTGAAGCTTTCTTT. Protein: CASSPRRNLNTEAFF. The chain carries TRBV7-2 and TRBJ1-1; no firm D call. Germline V CDR1 and CDR2: SGHTA, FQGNSA. There are 15 residues in the CDR3. V was pared by 5 bases and J by 2 bases, with 15 bases between.

A few counts support this clonotype. V and J are TRBV27 and TRBJ2-3, with 8 bases lining up with TRBD2. J lost 6 bases, V lost 5 bases, and 10 bases had no gene match. The CDR3 consists of 15 residues. The germline V gene encodes CDR1 MNHEY and CDR2 SMNVEV (reference sequence). CDR3 nucleotide sequence: TGTGCCAGCAGTGCCTTTATCACTAGCGGTGATACGCAGTATTTT. Translation gives CASSAFITSGDTQYF.

At least ten counts were recorded for this clonotype. The V gene is TRBV19, the J gene TRBJ1-4; 10 nucleotides align to TRBD1. J lost 3 bases, V lost 4 bases, and 11 bases had no gene match. CDR1 LNHDA and CDR2 SQIVND come from the germline V gene (reference sequence). CDR3 length: 18 amino acids. The CDR3 reads CASSTGFGTGASNEKLFF. The CDR3 DNA is TGTGCCAGTAGTACCGGCTTCGGGACAGGGGCTTCTAATGAAAAACTGTTTTTT.

This clonotype has ten or more counts. The chain uses TRBV6-5 and TRBJ2-3, with unresolved D. The CDR3 loop spans 17 amino acids. Germline V gene data show CDR1 as MNHEY and CDR2 as SVGAGI. V shed 0 bases and J shed 7 bases, with 20 bases lying between them. CDR3 nucleotides: TGTGCCAGCAGTTACTCGGCGAGGAGAGCGATCCATTATACGCAGTATTTT. Encoded protein: CASSYSARRAIHYTQYF.

This sequence joins TRBV10-2 and TRBJ2-7; D is uncertain. Trimming took 3 bases from V and 0 from J, leaving 9 bases between them. This CDR3 contains 14 residues. Per germline, CDR1 WSHSY and CDR2 SAAADI. CDR3 nucleotides: TGCGCCAGCAGTGATTTGGCCTACTCCTACGAGCAGTACTTC. This gives the protein CASSDLAYSYEQYF.

This clonotype was seen a handful of times. The V gene is TRBV2, the J gene TRBJ1-6; TRBD1 agrees at 8 bases. Trimming cost V 5 bases and J 10 bases; bases outside gene matches: 10. This CDR3 has 15 amino acids. Germline V gene lookup returns CDR1 SNHLY and CDR2 FYNNEI. This chain's CDR3 is CASSSHQGARSPLHF. In nucleotides, the CDR3 is TGTGCCAGCAGTTCTCACCAGGGGGCGAGGTCACCCCTCCACTTT.

This clonotype was counted ten times or more. The V and J genes are TRBV18 and TRBJ1-1, with D possibly TRBD1 on 6 matching bases. Germline V gene data show CDR1 as KGHSH and CDR2 as LQKENI. The V and J ends lost 3 bases and 2 bases respectively, with 13 bases between them. The CDR3 contains 15 residues. The CDR3 DNA is TGTGCCAGCTCACCCGCGGACAGATTTAACACTGAAGCTTTCTTT. Translated: CASSPADRFNTEAFF.

This chain connects TRBV3-1 to TRBJ1-3; unclear D gene. Germline-derived CDR1 and CDR2 are LGHDT and YNNKEL (reference sequence). V lost 4 bases and J 1 base, leaving 8 bases between the germline ends. This CDR3 is built from 14 residues. Written as DNA, the CDR3 is TGTGCCAGCAGCCCAGTCCCATCTGGAAACACCATATATTTT. Its translation: CASSPVPSGNTIYF.

This chain joins TRBV5-1 and TRBJ2-7; D gene ambiguous. The V end lost 0 bases, the J end lost 6 bases, and 13 bases lay between the germline ends. In germline, CDR1 is SGHRS, CDR2 YFSETQ. This CDR3 spans 14 amino acids. The CDR3 DNA sequence: TGCGCCAGCAGCTTGGCGGGTCTTCGCGGCGAGCAGTACTTC. Protein: CASSLAGLRGEQYF. Filled out from reference TRBV5-1 and TRBJ2-7, the complete variable domain reads KAGVTQTPRYLIKTRGQQVTLSCSPISGHRSVSWYQQTPGQGLQFLFEYFSETQRNKGNFPGRFSGRQFSNSRSEMNVSTLELGDSALYLCASSLAGLRGEQYFGPGTRLTVT.

V and J are TRBV7-9 and TRBJ1-2, with 7 bases that match TRBD1. Germline V lookup: CDR1 SEHNR, CDR2 FQNEAQ (reference sequence). There are 15 residues in the CDR3. V lost 5 bases and J lost 6; bases outside the gene matches: 12. CDR3 loop: CASSPDRTAKDGYTF. Written as DNA, the CDR3 is TGTGCCAGCAGCCCGGACAGGACAGCGAAGGATGGCTACACCTTC. The full variable domain, with the rest looked up from reference TRBV7-9 and TRBJ1-2, is DTGVSQNPRHKITKRGQNVTFRCDPISEHNRLYWYRQTLGQGPEFLTYFQNEAQLEKSRLLSDRFSAERPKGSFSTLEIQRTEQGDSAMYLCASSPDRTAKDGYTFGSGTRLTVV.

The chain has TRBV6-2 or TRBV6-3 and TRBJ2-5, with D possibly TRBD2 on 6 matching bases. CDR3 length equals 14 residues. Germline CDR1 and CDR2: MNHEY and SVGEGT. V lost 6 bases and J lost 5, with 16 bases in between. In DNA form, the CDR3 reads TGTGCCAGCAGGCCGGCTAGCGCCGAGGAGACCCAGTACTTC. As protein: CASRPASAEETQYF.

This clonotype has a handful of counts. V gene TRBV10-2 combines with J gene TRBJ2-1; TRBD2 aligns across 10 bases. From germline, CDR1 is WSHSY and CDR2 SAAADI. The V and J ends lost 0 bases and 0 bases, in that order; junction bases with no gene match: 8. This CDR3 region has 19 residues. DNA of the CDR3: TGCGCCAGCAGTGAGTCGAAAGGACTAGCGGCCTACTCCTACAATGAGCAGTTCTTC. Its protein is CASSESKGLAAYSYNEQFF.

The chain has TRBV20-1 and TRBJ2-3, with 8 bases identical to TRBD2. Germline V gene data show CDR1 as DFQATT and CDR2 as SNEGSKA (reference sequence). The CDR3 totals 15 residues. J gave up 5 bases and V 6 bases, and 13 bases lay outside the gene matches. The CDR3 DNA is TGCAGTGCCCGTTCTAGCGGGTTGTATTTAGATACGCAGTATTTT. It specifies CSARSSGLYLDTQYF.

The V call is TRBV4-2, the J call TRBJ2-3; D is possibly TRBD1 or TRBD2 (5 bases each). The CDR3 covers 15 residues. Germline CDR1 is LGHNA and CDR2 is YNFKEQ. Deletions cut 1 base from V and 0 bases from J, with 8 bases between. CDR3 region: CASSQVRESTDTQYF. The CDR3 region has the DNA TGTGCCAGCAGCCAAGTCAGGGAGAGCACAGATACGCAGTATTTT.

The chain combines TRBV6-5 with TRBJ2-2; D may be TRBD2 (6 bases). V was shortened by 2 bases and J by 1 base, with 8 bases between the two germline ends. The CDR3 consists of 15 residues. CDR1 is MNHEY, CDR2 SVGAGI, per germline. The CDR3 DNA reads TGTGCCAGCAGTTACGACGGGAGGAACACCGGGGAGCTGTTTTTT. Protein sequence: CASSYDGRNTGELFF.

The rearrangement links TRBV11-2 to TRBJ2-2, with TRBD2 as a possible D gene (5 bases). Germline CDR1 is SGHAT and CDR2 is FQNNGV. V gave up 3 bases and J gave up 6 bases, with 8 bases separating them. This CDR3 has 13 amino acids. CDR3 amino acids: CASSLAGAGELFF. The DNA of the CDR3 is TGTGCCAGCAGCTTGGCGGGCGCCGGGGAGCTGTTTTTT.

The J gene is TRBJ2-2, the V gene TRBV6-2 or TRBV6-3; D is unresolved. There are 13 residues in the CDR3. V lost 2 bases to trimming and J lost 5 bases, with 6 bases between them. Germline assignment: CDR1 MNHEY and CDR2 SVGEGT. The CDR3 nucleotides are TGTGCCAGCAGTTACCGTCAAACCGGGGAGCTGTTTTTT. Translating gives CASSYRQTGELFF.

At least ten counts were recorded for this clonotype. The chain is built from TRBV6-1 and TRBJ1-1; D is perhaps TRBD1 (6 bases). This CDR3 is 15 amino acids long. V lost 7 bases and J 0 bases, leaving 15 bases between the germline ends. CDR1 MNHNS and CDR2 SASEGT come from the germline V gene. The CDR3 spells CASIPRGRVNTEAFF. In nucleotides, the CDR3 is TGTGCCAGCATTCCCAGGGGTAGGGTGAACACTGAAGCTTTCTTT.